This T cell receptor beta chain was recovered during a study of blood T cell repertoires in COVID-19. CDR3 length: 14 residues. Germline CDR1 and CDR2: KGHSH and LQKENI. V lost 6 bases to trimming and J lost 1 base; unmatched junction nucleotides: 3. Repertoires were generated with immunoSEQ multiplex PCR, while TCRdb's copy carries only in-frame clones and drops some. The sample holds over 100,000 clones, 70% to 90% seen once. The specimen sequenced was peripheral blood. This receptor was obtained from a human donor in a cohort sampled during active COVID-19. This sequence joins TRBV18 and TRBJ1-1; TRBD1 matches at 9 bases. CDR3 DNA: TGTGCCAGCTCTAAGGACAGGGGGAACACTGAAGCTTTCTTT. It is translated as CASSKDRGNTEAFF.